The 19 T cell receptor beta chains presented below share a single source sample, sequenced in a study of blood T cell repertoires in COVID-19. Assay: immunoSEQ multiplex PCR; the TCRdb copy retains only in-frame clones and omits some. The sample records roughly 57,000 clones, about 90% being singletons. The sequenced material came from peripheral blood. The receptors were gathered from a human donor in a cohort sampled during active COVID-19.

This rearrangement joins TRBV30 to TRBJ1-2, with D maybe TRBD1 (6 bases). Germline loops: CDR1 GTSNPN, CDR2 SVGIG (reference sequence). This CDR3 is built from 13 residues. V was trimmed by 4 bases and J by 2 bases, leaving 11 bases between them. The CDR3 DNA reads TGTGCCTGGACCCCACAGGGAAACTATGGCTACACCTTC. This encodes CAWTPQGNYGYTF.

This clone was recorded only once. This sequence joins TRBV19 and TRBJ2-5; 7 positions match TRBD1. With V trimmed by 5 bases and J by 3 bases, 3 bases remained unmatched. This CDR3 is 13 amino acids long. Germline V gene lookup returns CDR1 LNHDA and CDR2 SQIVND (reference sequence). This CDR3 is CASSADREETQYF. The CDR3 coding sequence is TGTGCCAGTAGTGCCGACAGGGAAGAGACCCAGTACTTC.

The CDR3 sequence is CASSSKSPSSGRSTDTQYF. The DNA of the CDR3 is TGTGCCAGCAGCTCAAAGAGCCCCTCTAGCGGAAGAAGCACAGATACGCAGTATTTT. This chain joins TRBV11-3 and TRBJ2-3; 7 bases line up with TRBD2. Trimming at V came to 4 bases and at J to 0 bases, leaving 16 bases not matched to a gene. The germline V gene encodes CDR1 SGHNT and CDR2 YENEEA. The CDR3 sequence is 19 residues long.

The chain employs TRBV18 and TRBJ1-2, with a possible D match to TRBD1 (5 bases). The CDR3 is 17 residues long. From germline, CDR1 is KGHSH and CDR2 LQKENI. V shed 0 bases and J shed 6 bases, with 20 bases lying between them. CDR3: CASSPPGQVRNSDGYTF. DNA for the CDR3: TGTGCCAGCTCACCACCGGGGCAGGTCCGGAATTCGGATGGCTACACCTTC.

The chain employs TRBV25-1 and TRBJ2-1; D gene ambiguous. Germline V gene lookup returns CDR1 MGHDK and CDR2 SYGVNS. V was shortened by 0 bases and J by 6 bases, with 9 bases between the two germline ends. This CDR3 is built from 14 residues. Here the CDR3 DNA reads TGTGCCAGCAGTGAATACGGAGATCTCAATGAGCAGTTCTTC. Translating it yields CASSEYGDLNEQFF.

The chain combines TRBV30 with TRBJ1-1; the match to TRBD1 covers 8 bases. From germline, CDR1 is GTSNPN and CDR2 SVGIG (reference sequence). CDR3 length equals 16 residues. J lost 0 bases, V lost 2 bases, and 8 bases had no gene match. The CDR3 DNA reads as TGTGCCTGGAGTAACCGTCGGGACAGGATGAACACTGAAGCTTTCTTT. Protein product: CAWSNRRDRMNTEAFF.

The chain recombines TRBV5-5 with TRBJ2-7, with a possible D match to TRBD2 (6 bases). The CDR3 is 13 amino acids. The germline V and J ends were trimmed by 7 bases and 0 bases, with 11 bases remaining between them. Germline V gene sequence: CDR1 SGHKS, CDR2 YYEKEE (reference sequence). The CDR3 here is CASRDFSSYEQYF. CDR3 DNA sequence: TGTGCCAGCCGGGACTTCAGCTCCTACGAGCAGTACTTC.

The chain uses TRBV7-9 and TRBJ1-6, with D unclear. The CDR3 is made up of 13 amino acids. The germline CDR1 and CDR2 sequences are SEHNR and FQNEAQ (reference sequence). The V gene lost 4 bases and the J gene lost 7 bases, with 8 bases spanning the gap. CDR3 bases: TGTGCCAGCAGCTCAGTCTTAAATTCACCCCTCCACTTT. Protein: CASSSVLNSPLHF.

The rearrangement joins TRBV29-1 to TRBJ2-5, with a tentative D call TRBD2 (5 bases). The germline CDR1 and CDR2 sequences are SQVTM and ANQGSEA. This CDR3 is 15 amino acids long. Trimming stripped 1 base from V and 5 bases from J, with 17 bases between. CDR3 nucleotides: TGCAGCGTTGAAGGATTTTACGGGGTCGGCGAGACCCAGTACTTC. Translation: CSVEGFYGVGETQYF.

This clone was found once. The chain is built from TRBV29-1 and TRBJ1-2; D is uncertain. CDR1 and CDR2 (germline): SQVTM, ANQGSEA. The CDR3 has 13 amino acids. Trimming shortened V by 7 bases and J by 4 bases, and 16 bases separated the two germline ends. The CDR3 is CSAVRIATYGYTF. The CDR3 DNA sequence: TGCAGCGCGGTCAGGATAGCGACCTATGGCTACACCTTC.

V and J are TRBV3-1 (or the pseudogene TRBV3-2) and TRBJ2-7; D is uncertain. Germline CDR1 is LGHDT and CDR2 is YNNKEL (reference sequence). The length of the CDR3 is 13 residues. V lost 1 base and J 4 bases, leaving 8 bases between the germline ends. The CDR3 nucleotides are TGTGCCAGCAGCCAAGTCGGGTCGTACGAGCAGTACTTC. It codes for CASSQVGSYEQYF.

V and J are TRBV28 and TRBJ2-3, with 7 bases lining up with TRBD2. Per the germline V gene, CDR1 is MDHEN and CDR2 is SYDVKM. The CDR3 covers 14 residues. Trimming removed 4 bases from V and 3 bases from J; junction bases left unmatched: 4. The CDR3 loop is CASSWGGRTDTQYF. CDR3 DNA sequence: TGTGCCAGCAGTTGGGGGGGGAGAACAGATACGCAGTATTTT.

The chain couples TRBV5-6 to TRBJ2-2; 9 nucleotides line up with TRBD2. The CDR3 spans 16 residues. Trimming at V came to 1 base and at J to 6 bases, leaving 7 bases not matched to a gene. Germline V gene lookup returns CDR1 SGHDT and CDR2 YYEEEE. This chain's CDR3 is CASSLIGGGASGELFF. The CDR3 DNA reads TGTGCCAGCAGCTTGATTGGCGGGGGGGCCTCCGGGGAGCTGTTTTTT.

V is TRBV30 and J is TRBJ1-1; 9 nucleotides align to TRBD1. CDR1 and CDR2 (germline): GTSNPN, SVGIG (reference sequence). This CDR3 is built from 11 residues. J lost 12 bases, V lost 6 bases, and 8 bases had no gene match. The DNA of the CDR3 is TGTGCCTGTCACAGGGGGCGCGGGACTTTCTTT. Protein product: CACHRGRGTFF.

On this clone: This CDR3 is also generated by other DNA sequences in the sample. The CDR3 DNA reads as TGTGCCAGCAGGGGTGGCGGGGGGGCCTTCGGGGAGCTGTTTTTT. This codes for CASRGGGGAFGELFF. This chain uses TRBV2 with TRBJ2-2; TRBD2 matches at 9 bases. V shed 6 bases, J shed 7 bases, and the junction held 9 bases outside the gene matches. CDR1 is SNHLY, CDR2 FYNNEI, per germline. The CDR3 contains 15 residues. The whole variable domain, filled in from reference TRBV2 and TRBJ2-2, reads EPEVTQTPSHQVTQMGQEVILRCVPISNHLYFYWYRQILGQKVEFLVSFYNNEISEKSEIFDDQFSVERPDGSNFTLKIRSTKLEDSAMYFCASRGGGGAFGELFFGEGSRLTVL.

Only one count was recorded for this clone. The chain employs TRBV7-9 and TRBJ2-1; 12 nucleotides line up with TRBD2. CDR1 and CDR2 (germline): SEHNR, FQNEAQ (reference sequence). The V gene end was trimmed by 6 bases and the J gene end by 8 bases; junction bases not matched to a gene: 14. CDR3 length equals 17 residues. CDR3: CASSRTASGGARDEQFF. CDR3 nucleotide sequence: TGTGCCAGCAGTCGTACCGCTAGCGGGGGGGCCAGGGATGAGCAGTTCTTC.

The chain couples TRBV14 to TRBJ1-1; D ambiguous. CDR3 size: 12 residues. Per germline, CDR1 SGHDN and CDR2 FVKESK. The germline V and J ends were trimmed by 3 bases and 5 bases, with 7 bases remaining between them. The CDR3 bases are TGTGCCAGCAGCCATTACTATACTGAAGCTTTCTTT. Translation: CASSHYYTEAFF.

This clone was seen more than once but under ten times. The chain has TRBV6-6 and TRBJ1-5; 9 bases agree with TRBD1. Germline V gene lookup returns CDR1 MNHNY and CDR2 SVGAGI (reference sequence). V lost 5 bases and J lost 5; bases outside the gene matches: 7. The CDR3 spans 15 residues. The CDR3 DNA sequence: TGTGCCAGCAGTAGGACAGGGGAAGTACATCAGCCCCAGCATTTT. Residues: CASSRTGEVHQPQHF.

The chain couples TRBV30 to TRBJ2-7, with 8 bases lining up with TRBD2. CDR1 is GTSNPN, CDR2 SVGIG, per germline (reference sequence). There are 17 residues in the CDR3. V lost 2 bases to trimming and J lost 0 bases; unmatched junction nucleotides: 12. The CDR3 DNA sequence: TGTGCCTGGAGTCCTGCGCCGGGTAGCGGGGACTCCTACGAGCAGTACTTC. This sequence encodes CAWSPAPGSGDSYEQYF.